These 18 T cell receptor beta chains share one sample of origin, sequenced in a study of identical twins. TCRdb re-derived calls from the 5' RACE reads in MiXCR, one entry per CDR3 protein. The sample yields 500,000 or so distinct CDR3 sequences, 14% seen once. This same sample was also taken into another study, of yellow fever vaccine responses in identical twins.

Specimen: CD4+ T cells sorted from blood. The receptors were gathered from a woman aged 18 to 35 in good health.

The chain has TRBV5-1 and TRBJ2-1; 10 nucleotides align to TRBD2. V was pared by 0 bases and J by 4 bases, with 4 bases of the junction left unmatched. CDR1 is SGHRS, CDR2 YFSETQ, per germline. There are 16 residues in the CDR3. The CDR3 sequence: CASSLGLAGEYNEQFF. The DNA of the CDR3 is TGCGCCAGCAGCTTGGGGCTAGCGGGAGAGTACAATGAGCAGTTCTTC.

This clonotype occurred a few times. The genes are TRBV5-1 and TRBJ2-3; 7 bases fit TRBD2. Germline V gene lookup returns CDR1 SGHRS and CDR2 YFSETQ. This CDR3 contains 15 residues. J was trimmed by 2 bases and V by 3 bases; bases with no gene match: 6. For the CDR3, the DNA is TGCGCCAGCAGCTGGGGGACTACATACACAGATACGCAGTATTTT. The encoded protein is CASSWGTTYTDTQYF.

Only a few counts were recorded for this clonotype. This chain links TRBV11-1 with TRBJ2-3; 13 bases fit TRBD2. Germline V gives CDR1 SGHAT, CDR2 FQDESV (reference sequence). This CDR3 spans 17 amino acids. V lost 5 bases, J lost 5 bases, and 10 bases stayed unmatched. This chain's CDR3 is CASSLRTSGRVGDTQYF. In DNA form, the CDR3 reads TGTGCCAGCAGCCTAAGGACTAGCGGGAGAGTTGGAGATACGCAGTATTTT.

This clonotype appeared a few times. The chain uses TRBV6-2 or TRBV6-3 and TRBJ2-1; D perhaps matches TRBD1 (6 bases). The length of the CDR3 is 10 residues. Germline V lookup: CDR1 MNHEY, CDR2 SVGEGT. Trimming left V 9 bases short and J 12 bases short, with 12 bases between. CDR3 nucleotides: TGTGCCAGTGGGGGCCCCAGGCAGTTCTTC. This sequence encodes CASGGPRQFF.

The sample holds many counts of this clonotype. The chain recombines TRBV5-1 with TRBJ1-2; D is unresolved. The CDR3 totals 16 residues. The ends were cut back, 3 bases at V and 4 bases at J, with 19 bases in the middle. Germline CDR1 SGHRS, CDR2 YFSETQ. The CDR3 sequence: CASSSTLQGPSYGYTF. The CDR3 bases are TGCGCCAGCAGCTCCACTCTCCAAGGGCCATCCTATGGCTACACCTTC.

This clonotype was counted only a few times. This chain links TRBV3-1 with TRBJ2-2; TRBD1 agrees at 8 bases. The V and J ends lost 7 bases and 0 bases, in that order; junction bases with no gene match: 4. This CDR3 has 15 amino acids. The germline gives CDR1 LGHDT, CDR2 YNNKEL (reference sequence). CDR3 coding DNA: TGTGCCAGCACCAACAGGGGGACGAACACCGGGGAGCTGTTTTTT. Translated, it gives CASTNRGTNTGELFF.

The chain is built from TRBV6-1 and TRBJ2-7; 9 bases are a match to TRBD2. The CDR3 contains 13 residues. The V gene end was trimmed by 6 bases and the J gene end by 3 bases; junction bases not matched to a gene: 3. Looked up from germline, CDR1 is MNHNS and CDR2 is SASEGT. This chain's CDR3 is CASRAGGYYEQYF. The CDR3 coding sequence is TGTGCCAGCAGAGCGGGGGGTTACTACGAGCAGTACTTC.

This clonotype came up a few times. This chain links TRBV20-1 with TRBJ1-1; 7 bases are a match to TRBD1. This CDR3 contains 16 residues. Germline loops: CDR1 DFQATT, CDR2 SNEGSKA (reference sequence). J gave up 0 bases and V 1 base, and 8 bases lay outside the gene matches. The CDR3 DNA reads as TGCAGTGCTAGAGGGGGACAGCGTAGTATGAACACTGAAGCTTTCTTT. This codes for CSARGGQRSMNTEAFF.

At least ten counts were recorded for this clonotype. The chain couples TRBV12-3 or TRBV12-4 to TRBJ1-1; no clear D gene. The ends were cut back, 4 bases at V and 6 bases at J, with 18 bases in the middle. The CDR3 covers 15 residues. This chain's CDR3 is CASSSSIGRKAEAFF. The CDR3 coding sequence is TGTGCCAGCAGTTCCTCGATCGGCAGGAAGGCTGAAGCTTTCTTT.

This clonotype was picked up a small number of times. The genes are TRBV14 and TRBJ1-1, with TRBD1 matching 7 bases. V gave up 1 base and J gave up 1 base; unmatched junction bases: 3. The CDR3 runs 15 residues. Germline CDR1 and CDR2: SGHDN and FVKESK. The CDR3: CASSQAPGGNTEAFF. CDR3 nucleotide sequence: TGTGCCAGCAGCCAAGCGCCAGGGGGGAACACTGAAGCTTTCTTT.

This chain links TRBV7-8 with TRBJ1-6; 9 bases align to TRBD1. The ends lost 5 bases at V and 8 bases at J; junction bases unmatched: 7. This CDR3 has 15 amino acids. Germline assignment: CDR1 SGHVS and CDR2 FQNEAQ. CDR3: CASSPDRGKDSPLHF. For the CDR3, the DNA is TGTGCCAGCAGCCCCGACAGGGGGAAGGATTCACCCCTCCACTTT.

The J gene is TRBJ2-3, the V gene TRBV15, with TRBD2 matching 9 bases. Germline CDR1 LNHNV, CDR2 YYDKDF (reference sequence). This CDR3 is 15 amino acids long. Trimming removed 2 bases from V and 3 bases from J; junction bases left unmatched: 3. CDR3 sequence reads: CATSRRRGGTDTQYF. DNA of the CDR3: TGTGCCACCAGCAGACGGCGGGGGGGAACAGATACGCAGTATTTT.

This clonotype was seen repeatedly, ten times or more. The chain recombines TRBV5-6 with TRBJ2-1; 11 bases fit TRBD2. The V and J ends lost 4 bases and 3 bases, in that order; junction bases with no gene match: 3. Germline assignment: CDR1 SGHDT and CDR2 YYEEEE. The CDR3 has 15 residues. This CDR3 is CASSRGLADYNEQFF. The CDR3 nucleotides are TGTGCCAGCAGCCGGGGACTAGCGGACTACAATGAGCAGTTCTTC. The entire variable domain, with the rest obtained from reference TRBV5-6 and TRBJ2-1, is as follows: DAGVTQSPTHLIKTRGQQVTLRCSPKSGHDTVSWYQQALGQGPQFIFQYYEEEERQRGNFPDRFSGHQFPNYSSELNVNALLLGDSALYLCASSRGLADYNEQFFGPGTRLTVL.

This clonotype was detected a few times. CDR3 loop: CASSKTGPAYEQYF. Here the CDR3 DNA reads TGTGCCAGCAGCAAGACAGGGCCCGCCTACGAGCAGTACTTC. The chain employs TRBV7-9 and TRBJ2-7; 7 positions agree with TRBD1. Germline assignment: CDR1 SEHNR and CDR2 FQNEAQ (reference sequence). There are 14 residues in the CDR3. The V segment lost 5 bases and the J segment 2 bases; nucleotides outside the gene matches: 6.

The rearrangement uses TRBV9 and TRBJ2-3; D is possibly TRBD2 (5 bases). CDR1 is SGDLS and CDR2 is YYNGEE in the germline V gene. The CDR3 length is 16 residues. V was clipped by 3 bases and J by 0 bases, with 14 bases between them. The CDR3 is CASSARVAGSTDTQYF. The CDR3 DNA reads as TGTGCCAGCAGCGCCCGGGTGGCGGGTAGCACAGATACGCAGTATTTT. Based on the CDR3 plus reference TRBV9 and TRBJ2-3, the full variable domain is DSGVTQTPKHLITATGQRVTLRCSPRSGDLSVYWYQQSLDQGLQFLIQYYNGEERAKGNILERFSAQQFPDLHSELNLSSLELGDSALYFCASSARVAGSTDTQYFGPGTRLTVL.

V and J are TRBV18 and TRBJ2-7; maybe TRBD2 (6 bases). The CDR3 length is 13 residues. Trimming removed 3 bases at V and 2 bases at J, with 8 bases between. From germline, CDR1 is KGHSH and CDR2 LQKENI. This CDR3 reads CASSPRETYEQYF. The CDR3 coding sequence is TGTGCCAGCTCACCGCGGGAAACCTACGAGCAGTACTTC.

In this sample, this clonotype turned up a few times. This chain connects TRBV7-8 to TRBJ2-2, with D perhaps TRBD1 (5 bases). The CDR3 is 15 residues long. The V gene lost 0 bases and the J gene lost 5 bases, with 10 bases spanning the gap. In germline, CDR1 is SGHVS, CDR2 FQNEAQ. In nucleotides, the CDR3 is TGTGCCAGCAGCTTAGCTCCCCAGGGAACCGGGGAGCTGTTTTTT. Residues: CASSLAPQGTGELFF.

J is TRBJ2-7 and V is TRBV14; TRBD1 might be the D (5 bases). This CDR3 comprises 14 residues. Between the trimmed V and J ends, which lost 1 base and 6 bases, there was a span of 13 bases. The germline V gene has CDR1 SGHDN and CDR2 FVKESK. CDR3: CASSQVKGFSEQYF. CDR3 sequence (DNA): TGTGCCAGCAGCCAAGTAAAGGGGTTCTCCGAGCAGTACTTC.